These 11 T cell receptor beta chains were sequenced from one sample in a study of cytotoxic CD8 clonotypes in ibrutinib-treated CLL. Produced via immunoSEQ multiplex PCR; TCRdb's table is partial and in-frame only. The table has over 140,000 clones, over 75% seen once. The specimen comprised PBMCs, sampled after 36 months of ibrutinib treatment. The source is a human donor with chronic lymphocytic leukemia.

This clone has just a few counts. The chain couples TRBV7-9 to TRBJ1-2; D not certain. V gave up 1 base and J gave up 7 bases, with 7 bases separating them. This CDR3 region has 12 residues. Looked up from germline, CDR1 is SEHNR and CDR2 is FQNEAQ (reference sequence). This chain's CDR3 is CASSLGEVGYTF. The CDR3, as DNA: TGTGCCAGCAGCTTAGGGGAGGTTGGCTACACCTTC.

The chain couples TRBV4-1 to TRBJ1-1; 7 bases map to TRBD1. The V gene end was trimmed by 4 bases and the J gene end by 4 bases; junction bases not matched to a gene: 6. The CDR3 sequence is 14 residues long. Per germline, CDR1 MGHRA and CDR2 YSYEKL. DNA for the CDR3: TGCGCCAGCAGCCCCCACAGGGGAACCACTGAAGCTTTCTTT. Its protein is CASSPHRGTTEAFF.

The CDR3: CSVEDWDRKGYTF. CDR3 in DNA: TGCAGCGTTGAAGATTGGGACAGGAAGGGCTACACCTTC. The chain employs TRBV29-1 and TRBJ1-2, with 8 bases matching TRBD1. Germline V lookup: CDR1 SQVTM, CDR2 ANQGSEA. The CDR3 consists of 13 residues. J lost 8 bases, V lost 0 bases, and 5 bases had no gene match.

V and J are TRBV20-1 and TRBJ2-3; D unresolved. The CDR3 runs to 10 residues. V was pared by 3 bases and J by 3 bases, with 1 base between. The V gene's germline CDR1 is DFQATT and CDR2 SNEGSKA (reference sequence). The CDR3: CSASTDTQYF. CDR3 in DNA: TGCAGTGCTAGTACAGATACGCAGTATTTT.

The genes are TRBV10-3 and TRBJ2-1; 7 bases agree with TRBD1. Losses at the gene ends were 7 bases for V and 5 bases for J; bases not matched to a gene: 14. This CDR3 is built from 16 residues. The germline V gene has CDR1 ENHRY and CDR2 SYGVKD. The CDR3: CAITPQGQEANNEQFF. CDR3 nucleotides: TGTGCCATCACCCCCCAAGGACAGGAGGCAAACAATGAGCAGTTCTTC.

This chain connects TRBV2 to TRBJ2-6; weak D call: TRBD1 (6 bases). This CDR3 has 14 residues. The V gene lost 9 bases and the J gene lost 2 bases, with 11 bases spanning the gap. The V gene's germline CDR1 is SNHLY and CDR2 FYNNEI. The CDR3 nucleotides read TGTGCCAGGGAACAGGGAACTGGGGCCAACGTCCTGACTTTC. Translation: CAREQGTGANVLTF.

The CDR3 region has the DNA TGTGCCAGCAGTTACTCTCCGACAGGGAGGACGGAAGCTTTCTTT. Translation gives CASSYSPTGRTEAFF. The rearrangement joins TRBV6-5 to TRBJ1-1, with 7 nucleotides matching TRBD1. The CDR3 is 15 residues long. Trimming removed 0 bases from V and 8 bases from J; junction bases left unmatched: 9. The V gene's germline CDR1 is MNHEY and CDR2 SVGAGI.

The chain couples TRBV19 to TRBJ2-7, with 8 bases aligning to TRBD1. The CDR3 is made up of 14 amino acids. Germline assignment: CDR1 LNHDA and CDR2 SQIVND (reference sequence). V shed 6 bases and J 5 bases; nucleotides not matched to a gene: 9. The CDR3 nucleotides read TGTGCCAGTAGACCGAACAGGGGGAGCAACGAGCAGTACTTC. It translates to CASRPNRGSNEQYF.

The chain employs TRBV30 and TRBJ2-7; D is possibly TRBD2 (5 bases). Trimming cost V 0 bases and J 6 bases, with 6 bases left between them. The CDR3 spans 11 residues. CDR1 is GTSNPN and CDR2 is SVGIG in the germline V gene (reference sequence). For the CDR3, the DNA is TGTGCCTGGAGTGTACTAGGCGAGCAGTACTTC. Residues: CAWSVLGEQYF.

The chain recombines TRBV28 with TRBJ1-5, with D unresolved. The CDR3 has 14 residues. CDR1 is MDHEN, CDR2 SYDVKM, per germline. V lost 7 bases to trimming and J lost 6 bases, with 16 bases between them. CDR3 in amino acids: CASTDLSAGQPQHF. Written as DNA, the CDR3 is TGTGCCAGCACCGATCTTAGCGCTGGTCAGCCCCAGCATTTT. Drawing the rest from reference TRBV28 and TRBJ1-5, the complete variable domain is DVKVTQSSRYLVKRTGEKVFLECVQDMDHENMFWYRQDPGLGLRLIYFSYDVKMKEKGDIPEGYSVSREKKERFSLILESASTNQTSMYLCASTDLSAGQPQHFGDGTRLSIL.

DNA of the CDR3: TGTGCCATCGATTTGGGGACAGGGTGGACTGAAGCTTTCTTT. It yields the protein CAIDLGTGWTEAFF. The rearrangement joins TRBV6-1 to TRBJ1-1, with 9 bases that match TRBD1. The CDR3 contains 14 residues. The germline CDR1 and CDR2 sequences are MNHNS and SASEGT. Germline trimming cut 10 bases from V and 5 bases from J; bases unmatched to any gene: 11.